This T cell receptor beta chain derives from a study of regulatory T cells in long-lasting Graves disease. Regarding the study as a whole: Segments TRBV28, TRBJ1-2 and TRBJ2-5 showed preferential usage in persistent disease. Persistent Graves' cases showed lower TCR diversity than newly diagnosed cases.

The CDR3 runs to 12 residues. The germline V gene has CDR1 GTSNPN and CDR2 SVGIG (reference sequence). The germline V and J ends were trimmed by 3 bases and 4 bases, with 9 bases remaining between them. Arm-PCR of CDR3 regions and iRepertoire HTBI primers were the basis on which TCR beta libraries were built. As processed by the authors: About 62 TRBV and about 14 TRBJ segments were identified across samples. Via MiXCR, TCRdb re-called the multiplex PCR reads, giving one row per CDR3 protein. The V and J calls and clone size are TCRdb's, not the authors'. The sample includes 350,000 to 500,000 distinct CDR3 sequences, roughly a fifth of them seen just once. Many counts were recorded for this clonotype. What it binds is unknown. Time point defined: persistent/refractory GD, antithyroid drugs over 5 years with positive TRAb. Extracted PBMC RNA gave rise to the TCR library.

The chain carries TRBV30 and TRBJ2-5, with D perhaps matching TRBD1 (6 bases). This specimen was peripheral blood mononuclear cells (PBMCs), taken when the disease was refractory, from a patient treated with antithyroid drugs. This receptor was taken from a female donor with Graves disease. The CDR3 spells CAWSRQAETQYF. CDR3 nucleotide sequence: TGTGCCTGGAGCCGACAGGCAGAGACCCAGTACTTC.